Presented here are 5 T cell receptor beta chains from one specimen sequenced in a study of blood T cell repertoires in COVID-19. TCRdb's table, derived via immunoSEQ multiplex PCR, lists solely in-frame clones and lacks some. The sample has approximately 180,000 clones, 82% seen once. Sequenced input: PBMCs or T cells enriched from blood (not recorded which). Receptors originate from an older woman with acute COVID-19.

This chain uses TRBV2 with TRBJ2-1; 9 bases agree with TRBD1. The V segment lost 6 bases and the J segment 9 bases; nucleotides outside the gene matches: 6. This CDR3 comprises 13 residues. Germline V gene sequence: CDR1 SNHLY, CDR2 FYNNEI. The CDR3 nucleotides are TGTGCCAGCAGGCTCACAGGGGGCGGTGAGCAGTTCTTC. This gives the protein CASRLTGGGEQFF.

The genes are TRBV7-2 and TRBJ2-2; 8 nucleotides line up with TRBD2. CDR1 is SGHTA and CDR2 is FQGNSA in the germline V gene. Trimming cost V 3 bases and J 0 bases; bases outside gene matches: 6. The CDR3 length is 17 residues. The CDR3 DNA sequence: TGTGCCAGCAGCTTGTTAGCGGGGAGCGCGAACACCGGGGAGCTGTTTTTT. Protein product: CASSLLAGSANTGELFF. The full variable domain, in which reference TRBV7-2 and TRBJ2-2 provide the parts outside the CDR3, is GAGVSQSPSNKVTEKGKDVELRCDPISGHTALYWYRQSLGQGLEFLIYFQGNSAPDKSGLPSDRFSAERTGGSVSTLTIQRTQQEDSAVYLCASSLLAGSANTGELFFGEGSRLTVL.

The chain uses TRBV18 and TRBJ2-7, with TRBD1 identical over 8 bases. The CDR3 length is 19 residues. Germline V CDR1 and CDR2: KGHSH, LQKENI. With V trimmed by 4 bases and J by 6 bases, 23 bases remained unmatched. CDR3 sequence (DNA): TGTGCCAGCTCACTTTGGACAGGGCACACGGTGGGGAGTAGTATCGAGCAGTACTTC. Protein sequence: CASSLWTGHTVGSSIEQYF.

The rearrangement links TRBV29-1 to TRBJ1-5, with 8 bases lining up with TRBD1. With V trimmed by 5 bases and J by 2 bases, 11 bases remained unmatched. Germline assignment: CDR1 SQVTM and CDR2 ANQGSEA. This CDR3 contains 16 residues. The CDR3 spells CSVLEQGALGNQPQHF. The CDR3 coding sequence is TGCAGCGTTTTGGAGCAGGGGGCTTTGGGCAATCAGCCCCAGCATTTT.

This rearrangement joins TRBV15 to TRBJ1-4; no clear D gene. The V gene lost 2 bases and the J gene lost 3 bases, with 10 bases spanning the gap. The CDR3 loop spans 15 amino acids. Germline assignment: CDR1 LNHNV and CDR2 YYDKDF (reference sequence). CDR3 nucleotides: TGTGCCACCAGCAGACCTCGGGGAGCTAATGAAAAACTGTTTTTT. It is translated as CATSRPRGANEKLFF.